These T cell receptor beta chains were read from a single sample in a study of blood T cells in healthy people across ages. TCRdb re-called the 5' RACE reads with MiXCR, one entry per CDR3 protein. The sample shows approximately 1,100,000 distinct CDR3 sequences, 45% of them seen only once. The sequenced material came from blood. These receptors were taken from a woman in her fifties or sixties in good health. Both conserved end residues are part of each CDR3. A D gene is named only where the DNA matches it firmly. Size is stated for part of the rows, as once, few or many counts, or as a class when the clone is expanded.

d_call,clone_size,v_call,j_call,cdr3_length,cdr3_aa,cdr3_nt
-,-,TRBV20-1,TRBJ2-3,13,CSAPRVGTDTQYF,TGCAGTGCTCCCCGAGTGGGCACAGATACGCAGTATTTT
TRBD2,-,TRBV5-1,TRBJ2-3,16,CASSLTSGMVADTQYF,TGCGCCAGCAGCTTGACTAGCGGGATGGTTGCAGATACGCAGTATTTT
TRBD2,few,TRBV6-5,TRBJ2-3,16,CASSPGSGLGIDTQYF,TGTGCCAGCAGTCCCGGGTCGGGACTAGGAATAGATACGCAGTATTTT
TRBD1,many,TRBV3-1,TRBJ2-1,15,CASSQGTGAYNEQFF,TGCGCCAGCAGCCAAGGGACAGGGGCCTACAATGAGCAGTTCTTC
TRBD2,-,TRBV15,TRBJ2-7,17,CATSPHAAGGPSYEQYF,TGTGCCACCAGCCCCCACGCAGCGGGAGGCCCCTCCTACGAGCAGTACTTC
-,few,TRBV24-1,TRBJ2-3,16,CATSAGDGQGSDTQYF,TGTGCCACCAGTGCTGGCGACGGCCAGGGGTCAGATACGCAGTATTTT
TRBD2,-,TRBV4-1,TRBJ2-1,18,CASSQHGTSGRLYNEQFF,TGCGCCAGCAGCCAACATGGGACTAGCGGGAGGCTATACAATGAGCAGTTCTTC
-,-,TRBV20-1,TRBJ2-3,15,CSAAFEAFPTDTQYF,TGCAGTGCCGCCTTCGAGGCCTTTCCCACAGATACGCAGTATTTT
TRBD2,-,TRBV27,TRBJ2-1,20,CASSRPPGTSGRSSYNEQFF,TGTGCCAGCAGCCGCCCCCCCGGGACTAGCGGGAGGTCGTCCTACAATGAGCAGTTCTTC
TRBD2,few,TRBV24-1,TRBJ2-7,14,CATIPLAGDYEQYF,TGTGCCACCATCCCGCTAGCGGGAGACTACGAGCAGTACTTC
TRBD2,-,TRBV27,TRBJ2-1,19,CASSLSNLRLAGRNNEQFF,TGTGCCAGCAGTTTATCGAATCTGCGACTAGCGGGAAGGAACAATGAGCAGTTCTTC
-,-,TRBV25-1,TRBJ2-1,16,CASSSRGRESGNEQFF,TGTGCCAGCAGTTCAAGGGGGCGGGAGTCGGGAAATGAGCAGTTCTTC
-,few,TRBV2,TRBJ1-4,17,CASKEGLPRATNEKLFF,TGTGCCAGCAAAGAGGGCCTCCCGCGGGCAACTAATGAAAAACTGTTTTTT
-,-,TRBV20-1,TRBJ2-5,13,CSAPKPVEETQYF,TGCAGTGCTCCGAAACCCGTGGAAGAGACCCAGTACTTC
-,-,TRBV27,TRBJ2-7,15,CASSLAGYLFYEQYF,TGTGCCAGCAGTTTAGCGGGGTACCTTTTCTACGAGCAGTACTTC
-,-,TRBV20-1,TRBJ2-7,14,CSASTGRGSYEQYF,TGCAGTGCGAGTACGGGTAGGGGATCCTACGAGCAGTACTTC
TRBD2,-,TRBV20-1,TRBJ2-1,17,CSARDFGTSGSGNGQFF,TGCAGTGCTAGAGATTTCGGTACTAGCGGGAGCGGAAATGGGCAGTTCTTC
TRBD1,-,TRBV27,TRBJ2-7,14,CASSLSGGYGQQYF,TGTGCCAGCAGTTTGTCAGGGGGCTACGGACAGCAGTACTTC
-,-,TRBV27,TRBJ2-3,16,CASSLPRGRGTDTQYF,TGTGCCAGCAGTTTACCCCGAGGAAGGGGGACAGATACGCAGTATTTT
TRBD2,few,TRBV3-1,TRBJ2-7,13,CASSQTSSSEQYF,TGTGCCAGCAGCCAGACTAGCTCCTCCGAGCAGTACTTC
TRBD1,many,TRBV6-5,TRBJ2-5,14,CASSHGQGQETQYF,TGTGCCAGCAGCCACGGACAGGGACAAGAGACCCAGTACTTC
-,-,TRBV15,TRBJ2-7,14,CATSRARSSYEQYF,TGTGCCACCAGCAGAGCTCGGAGCTCCTACGAGCAGTACTTC
-,few,TRBV20-1,TRBJ2-7,15,CSARDGGSAGNEQYF,TGCAGTGCTAGAGATGGGGGTAGCGCGGGGAACGAGCAGTACTTC
TRBD1,few,TRBV5-1,TRBJ2-1,15,CASSNGTGGQNEQFF,TGCGCCAGCAGCAACGGGACAGGGGGCCAGAATGAGCAGTTCTTC
-,-,TRBV6-2/TRBV6-3,TRBJ2-2,13,CASSNPIAGELFF,TGTGCCAGCAGTAACCCGATCGCCGGGGAGCTGTTTTTT
TRBD2,-,TRBV7-9,TRBJ2-7,15,CASSNPGGGYNEQYF,TGTGCCAGCTCTAATCCCGGCGGGGGTTACAATGAGCAGTACTTC
TRBD1,-,TRBV7-8,TRBJ2-7,15,CASSSTGGVNYEQYF,TGTGCCAGCAGCTCGACAGGGGGTGTTAACTACGAGCAGTACTTC
TRBD1,once,TRBV10-3,TRBJ2-5,13,CAINTGGLETQYF,TGTGCCATCAACACAGGGGGCTTAGAGACCCAGTACTTC
TRBD1,-,TRBV7-9,TRBJ1-2,18,CASSLGQHPGQGRMGYTF,TGTGCCAGCAGCTTAGGACAACATCCGGGACAGGGTCGTATGGGCTACACCTTC
-,-,TRBV7-2,TRBJ2-7,15,CASSPPGRTPAEQYF,TGTGCCAGCAGCCCTCCGGGACGGACACCTGCCGAGCAGTACTTC
TRBD2,-,TRBV7-9,TRBJ2-7,16,CASSPSPGTSGTEQYF,TGTGCCAGCAGCCCATCCCCCGGGACTAGCGGGACCGAGCAGTACTTC
TRBD1,-,TRBV5-6,TRBJ2-3,14,CASSSTGGADTQYF,TGTGCCAGCAGCTCCACAGGGGGTGCAGATACGCAGTATTTT
TRBD2,few,TRBV27,TRBJ2-3,16,CASSRQLAGGTDTQYF,TGTGCCAGCAGTCGGCAGCTAGCGGGAGGTACAGATACGCAGTATTTT
-,few,TRBV9,TRBJ2-5,15,CASSVGPGSSETQYF,TGTGCCAGCAGCGTAGGGCCAGGGAGTAGCGAGACCCAGTACTTC
TRBD1,-,TRBV6-5,TRBJ2-5,15,CASSSTGGDQETQYF,TGTGCCAGCAGTTCGACAGGGGGAGATCAAGAGACCCAGTACTTC
-,few,TRBV5-6,TRBJ2-4,16,CASSLVGGGAKNIQYF,TGTGCCAGCAGCTTGGTTGGCGGCGGGGCCAAAAACATTCAGTACTTC
-,-,TRBV4-1,TRBJ2-7,14,CASSQASAIYEQYF,TGCGCCAGCAGCCAAGCGTCCGCCATTTACGAGCAGTACTTC
-,few,TRBV7-9,TRBJ2-7,16,CASRGQSQEIGYEQYF,TGTGCCAGCCGAGGACAGAGCCAGGAAATCGGCTACGAGCAGTACTTC
-,few,TRBV30,TRBJ1-2,10,CALDQYGYTF,TGTGCCTTGGACCAGTATGGCTACACCTTC
-,few,TRBV12-3/TRBV12-4,TRBJ1-2,12,CASTPKFYGYTF,TGTGCCAGCACCCCAAAGTTCTATGGCTACACCTTC
TRBD2,-,TRBV2,TRBJ2-7,15,CASRRTSGGSYEQYF,TGTGCCAGCAGACGGACTAGCGGAGGCTCCTACGAGCAGTACTTC
TRBD2,many,TRBV29-1,TRBJ2-3,14,CSVVGGLAADTQYF,TGCAGCGTTGTAGGGGGACTAGCAGCAGATACGCAGTATTTT
-,-,TRBV21-1,TRBJ2-7,14,CASSRRSFCVEQYF,TGTGCCAGCAGCCGTAGGAGCTTTTGCGTCGAGCAGTACTTC
TRBD2,once,TRBV27,TRBJ2-5,15,CASSLRAGEGETQYF,TGTGCCAGCAGTCTACGAGCGGGAGAAGGGGAGACCCAGTACTTC
TRBD1,-,TRBV11-1,TRBJ2-7,15,CASSSYPGTGYEQYF,TGTGCCAGCAGCTCTTATCCCGGGACAGGCTACGAGCAGTACTTC
TRBD1,-,TRBV14,TRBJ2-7,14,CASRSTGPPYEQYF,TGTGCCAGCAGATCGACAGGGCCCCCCTACGAGCAGTACTTC
-,-,TRBV20-1,TRBJ1-3,14,CSARDIGTGNTIYF,TGCAGTGCTAGAGATATCGGGACAGGAAACACCATATATTTT
-,-,TRBV20-1,TRBJ2-7,13,CSAPSGSSREQYF,TGCAGTGCTCCCTCAGGGAGCTCCCGCGAGCAGTACTTC
-,-,TRBV6-5,TRBJ2-5,14,CASSGRVRDETQYF,TGTGCCAGCAGTGGAAGGGTGCGGGACGAGACCCAGTACTTC
-,-,TRBV7-2,TRBJ2-1,15,CASIEGQGRNNEQFF,TGTGCCAGCATCGAAGGCCAGGGACGGAACAATGAGCAGTTCTTC
TRBD2,-,TRBV20-1,TRBJ2-1,14,CSARDILAGDEQFF,TGCAGTGCTAGAGATATTCTAGCGGGAGATGAGCAGTTCTTC